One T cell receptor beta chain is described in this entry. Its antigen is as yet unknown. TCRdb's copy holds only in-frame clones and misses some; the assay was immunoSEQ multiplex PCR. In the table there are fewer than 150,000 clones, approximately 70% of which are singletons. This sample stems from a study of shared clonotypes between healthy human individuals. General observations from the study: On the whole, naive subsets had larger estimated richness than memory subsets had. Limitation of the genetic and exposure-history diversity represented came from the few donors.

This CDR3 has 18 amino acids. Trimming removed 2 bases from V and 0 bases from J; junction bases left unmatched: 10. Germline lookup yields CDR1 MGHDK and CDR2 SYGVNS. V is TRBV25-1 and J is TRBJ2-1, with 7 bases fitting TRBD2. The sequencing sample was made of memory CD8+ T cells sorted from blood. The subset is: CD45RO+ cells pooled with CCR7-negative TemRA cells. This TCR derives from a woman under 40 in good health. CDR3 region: CASSEGSGRFSSYNEQFF. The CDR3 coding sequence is TGTGCCAGCAGTGAAGGTAGCGGGCGGTTCAGCTCCTACAATGAGCAGTTCTTC.